This TCR beta chain was sequenced during a study of post-analysis software for immune sequencing data (dated by TCRdb to between 2015 and 2016). As for the study more broadly: Recorded disease courses included relapsing-remitting, secondary progressive and progressive-relapsing multiple sclerosis, with some patients lacking subtype annotation. The multiple sclerosis patient repertoires were compared with about a dozen previously published healthy control repertoires from donors aged about 6 to 26 years. A subset of samples was prepared in parallel using single-end sample barcoding, then pooled and co-amplified after Illumina adapter ligation.

Library generation was performed with PCR. The instrument given in TCRdb is Illumina HiSeq 2500. Unique molecular identifiers were incorporated into TCR beta cDNA libraries to reduce PCR and sequencing biases. Roughly 500,000 cDNA molecules were obtained for every 1 to 10 million input T cells, so each molecule roughly corresponded to one T cell. The patient libraries were prepared and sequenced using the same protocol as the earlier healthy control dataset. Within a given batch, samples were prepared together, multiplexed and sequenced on the same HiSeq lane. Per the source publication's procedure: Raw barcoded reads were processed with MIGEC, discarding single-read molecular identifier groups before consensus assembly and CDR3 extraction. Clonotype tables were post-analysed with VDJtools, and diversity was normalized by down-sampling all datasets to the smallest sample size. Repertoire overlap clustering matched CDR3 amino acid but not nucleotide sequences to correct batch-related cross-sample contamination. The public reads were run again by TCRdb, first through fastp at Q25 and then through MiXCR, and only productive beta chains were kept. Each entry is one CDR3 protein sequence, shown with its most common DNA and genes. The V and J calls reflect TCRdb's pipeline rather than the authors' work. The sample yields over 250,000 distinct CDR3 sequences; less than 40% were counted once. Under 5.5% of the sample is in the top ten clones.

Its CDR3 holds 12 amino acids, cysteine through phenylalanine. Just CDR3 DNA is preserved here, 36 bases in frame from base 1. CDR1 MNHNY and CDR2 SVGAGI are derived from the germline V gene (reference sequence). At the junction V is shortened by 6 bases and J by 6 bases, with 11 bases in between. As regards this clonotype: This receptor's antigen is unknown. Base qualities are not recorded, but no much larger clone differs from it by a single base.

Results and caveats for the whole study, not just this receptor: Strong co-clustering of samples prepared in the same batch was shown by direct clustering with F measure, prompting a batch-effect correction. Roughly 5 TRBV segments, including TRBV5-6, TRBV5-1 and TRBV20-1, were significantly more frequent in patients than controls. Significantly lower normalized Chao1 diversity was found in multiple sclerosis patients than in controls, suggesting substantial peripheral T-cell clonal expansion. The multiple sclerosis patient group was slightly younger than the control group.

To demonstrate the VDJtools post-analysis software, the study profiled TCR beta repertoires from the peripheral blood of 10 to 15 young patients with multiple sclerosis. The multiple sclerosis patients were children and adolescents between about 6 and 15 years of age. The chain joins TRBV6-6 to TRBJ1-1, with TRBD1 as a weak D call on 6 bases. The sequencing sample was made of blood. The origin of this receptor is a girl under 18 with multiple sclerosis. The bases read TGTGCCAGCAGGTTGACAGGCGCTGAAGCTTTCTTT. It is translated as CASRLTGAEAFF.